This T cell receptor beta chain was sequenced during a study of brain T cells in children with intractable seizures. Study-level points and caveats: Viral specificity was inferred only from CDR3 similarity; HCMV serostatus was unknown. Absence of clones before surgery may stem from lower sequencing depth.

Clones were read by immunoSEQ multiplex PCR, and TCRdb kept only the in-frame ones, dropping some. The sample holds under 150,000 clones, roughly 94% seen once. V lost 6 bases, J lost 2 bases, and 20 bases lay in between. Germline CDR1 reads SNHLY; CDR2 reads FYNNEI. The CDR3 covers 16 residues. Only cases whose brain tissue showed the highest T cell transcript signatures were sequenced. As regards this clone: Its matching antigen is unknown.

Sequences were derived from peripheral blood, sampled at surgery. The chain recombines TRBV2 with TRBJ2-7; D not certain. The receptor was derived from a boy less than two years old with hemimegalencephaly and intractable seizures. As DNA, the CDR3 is TGTGCCAGCAGGAATTTGGCGGCCGACCCGGCCTACGAGCAGTACTTC. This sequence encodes CASRNLAADPAYEQYF.